The entry below describes one T cell receptor beta chain. The V end lost 5 bases, the J end lost 2 bases, and 7 bases lay between the germline ends. The CDR3 is 13 residues long. The germline gives CDR1 SNHLY, CDR2 FYNNEI. The record originates from a study of T cell changes during pregnancy in multiple sclerosis. Here immunoSEQ multiplex PCR was the method, and the copy in TCRdb shows in-frame clones only, minus some. Of approximately 100,000 clones in the sample, around 90% were seen once. The sequence derives from a female donor with multiple sclerosis, enrolled in a pregnancy study. The rearrangement joins TRBV2 to TRBJ1-5; a weak D match, TRBD1 (6 bases). Sequencing used peripheral blood, obtained in the second trimester of pregnancy. CDR3 coding DNA: TGTGCCAGCAGTTACAGGGGCAATCAGCCCCAGCATTTT. Amino acids: CASSYRGNQPQHF.